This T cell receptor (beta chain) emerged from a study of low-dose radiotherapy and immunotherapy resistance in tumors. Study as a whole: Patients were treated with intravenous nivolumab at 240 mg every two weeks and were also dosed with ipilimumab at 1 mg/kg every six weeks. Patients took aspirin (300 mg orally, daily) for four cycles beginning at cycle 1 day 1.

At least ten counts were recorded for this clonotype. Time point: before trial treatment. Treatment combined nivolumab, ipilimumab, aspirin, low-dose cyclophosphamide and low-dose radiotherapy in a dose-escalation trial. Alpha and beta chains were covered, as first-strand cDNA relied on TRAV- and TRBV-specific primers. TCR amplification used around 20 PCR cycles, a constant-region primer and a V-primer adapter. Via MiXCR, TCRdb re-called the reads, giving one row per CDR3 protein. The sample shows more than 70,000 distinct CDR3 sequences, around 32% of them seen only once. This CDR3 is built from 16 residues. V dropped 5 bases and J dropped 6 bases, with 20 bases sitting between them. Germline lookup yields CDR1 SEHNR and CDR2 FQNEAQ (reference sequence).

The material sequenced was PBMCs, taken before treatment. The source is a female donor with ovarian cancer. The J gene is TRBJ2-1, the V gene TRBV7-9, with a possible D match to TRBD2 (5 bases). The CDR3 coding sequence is TGTGCCAGCAGCCAAAGAAAACTCACAGAGGGCAATGAGCAGTTCTTC. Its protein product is CASSQRKLTEGNEQFF.